This T cell receptor (beta chain) was profiled in a study of blood T cell repertoires in COVID-19. The germline gives CDR1 LNHDA, CDR2 SQIVND (reference sequence). This CDR3 region has 15 residues. V dropped 5 bases and J dropped 15; count of bases not matched to a gene: 11. This table comes from immunoSEQ multiplex PCR, and its TCRdb copy is limited to in-frame clones, with some not included. The data hold 130,000 or so clones, with 70% to 90% observed a single time. This chain joins TRBV19 and TRBJ2-1, with TRBD2 matching over 15 bases. Material: PBMCs or T cells enriched from blood (not recorded which). This receptor was identified in a woman in her forties or fifties with acute COVID-19. The CDR3 region is CASSDWTSGRAGRFF. The CDR3, as DNA: TGTGCCAGTAGTGATTGGACTAGCGGGAGGGCCGGGCGGTTCTTC.